The text below deals with one T cell receptor beta chain. Study processing details: Nucleated cell number was recorded as an estimate derived from reference gene primer amplification. Clones were sequenced by immunoSEQ multiplex PCR, and TCRdb holds only the in-frame ones, with some missing. That table is the source of V, J and clone size, and D and trimming were worked out from the DNA. The sample contains around 90,000 clones, 80% to 95% of which appear only once. This specimen belongs to a study of blood T cell repertoires in COVID-19. Overall study: COVID-19 samples from acute and convalescent phases originated in the United States, Italy and Spain. In each case, the material was cDNA or gDNA derived from T cells, B-cell-depleted T cells, or PBMCs.

This TCR was sampled from a woman in her sixties or seventies with active COVID-19. Source material: peripheral blood.

CDR3 in DNA: TGTGCCAGCAGCTTAGACAGGAGTGGGAACTATGGCTACACCTTC. Encoded protein: CASSLDRSGNYGYTF. The V gene is TRBV7-2, the J gene TRBJ1-2, with D tentatively TRBD1 (5 bases). V dropped 1 base and J dropped 2 bases, with 11 bases sitting between them. The CDR3 spans 15 residues. The germline gives CDR1 SGHTA, CDR2 FQGNSA.